This paragraph reports one T cell receptor beta chain. Clones were read by immunoSEQ multiplex PCR, and TCRdb kept only the in-frame ones, dropping some. The sample includes about 180,000 clones, 83% seen only once; the top ten take 6.5% to 8.5%. This entry belongs to a study of blood T cell repertoires in COVID-19. V dropped 8 bases and J dropped 2 bases, with 18 bases sitting between them. The germline gives CDR1 MDHEN, CDR2 SYDVKM. This CDR3 comprises 16 residues. V gene TRBV28 combines with J gene TRBJ1-4; D might be TRBD1 (6 bases). Sequencing was carried out using peripheral blood. The sequence was collected from a woman aged 70-85 years with COVID-19, enrolled during active disease. CDR3 residues: CASRRGGGPTNEKLFF. DNA for the CDR3: TGTGCCAGCCGACGGGGCGGGGGGCCCACTAATGAAAAACTGTTTTTT.